This is a list of T cell receptor beta chains from one sample in a study of blood T cell repertoires in COVID-19. TCRdb keeps only in-frame clones here, not all; method: immunoSEQ multiplex PCR. The sample holds about 410,000 clones, more than 80% seen once. Source material: peripheral blood. The receptors originated from a woman in her 30s with active or convalescent COVID-19. CDR3s include the opening cysteine and the closing phenylalanine or tryptophan. A D gene is named only where the DNA matches it firmly. Some rows mark clone size as missing; the rest say once, few, many or name a class of expanded clone.

TRBJ2-7,-,-,TRBV5-1,TGCGCCAGCAGTCCGGGACACACGAGCTCCTACGAGCAGTACTTC,CASSPGHTSSYEQYF
TRBJ2-3,once,TRBD1,TRBV11-2,TGTGCCAGCAGCTGGGACAGGGGGGACCTCTCAGATACGCAGTATTTT,CASSWDRGDLSDTQYF
TRBJ2-7,-,-,TRBV3-1/TRBV3-2,TGTGCCAGCAGCCAGGGTGGCACGGGGCAGTACTTC,CASSQGGTGQYF
TRBJ1-6,-,-,TRBV2,TGTGCCAGCAGTCTTGTAGGGGATAATTCACCCCTCCACTTT,CASSLVGDNSPLHF
TRBJ2-1,-,TRBD2,TRBV5-1,TGCGCCAGCAGGACTAGCGGGACCTATGAGCAGTTCTTC,CASRTSGTYEQFF
TRBJ1-2,-,TRBD1,TRBV25-1,TGTGCCAGCAGTGAAGGGACAGGGGATGGCTACACCTTC,CASSEGTGDGYTF
TRBJ2-7,-,-,TRBV7-2,TGTGCCAGCAGGTTCGTGGGGGGCTACGAGCAGTACTTC,CASRFVGGYEQYF
TRBJ1-6,-,TRBD1,TRBV5-8,TGTGCCAGCAGCTTGGGGCCGGGACAGGGGACTTCCTATAATTCACCCCTCCACTTT,CASSLGPGQGTSYNSPLHF
TRBJ2-3,-,TRBD2,TRBV18,TGTGCCAGCTCACCTGTGGGACTAATTAGCACAGATACGCAGTATTTT,CASSPVGLISTDTQYF
TRBJ2-1,-,-,TRBV7-6,TGTGCCAGCAGCGGAGGAGTGGGGTACACAAGCTCCTACAATGAGCAGTTCTTC,CASSGGVGYTSSYNEQFF
TRBJ1-4,-,TRBD1,TRBV11-2,TGTGCCAGCAGCTCTGCGTGGGACAGGGGGCGAGGAGGTGAAAAACTGTTTTTT,CASSSAWDRGRGGEKLFF
TRBJ1-6,-,TRBD1,TRBV11-2,TGTGCCAGCAGCGTCCACCGGGACAGCTCCTATAATTCACCCCTCCACTTT,CASSVHRDSSYNSPLHF
TRBJ1-5,once,-,TRBV13,TGTGCCAGCAGCTTAGGGGACACCTATCAGCCCCAGCATTTT,CASSLGDTYQPQHF
TRBJ2-7,-,TRBD1,TRBV18,TGTGCCAGCTCACTACAGGGGACCTACGAGCAGTACTTC,CASSLQGTYEQYF
TRBJ1-4,once,TRBD1,TRBV3-1/TRBV3-2,TGTGCCAGCAGCCACCGGGACAGGGCTGACGAAAAACTGTTTTTT,CASSHRDRADEKLFF
TRBJ1-6,-,-,TRBV10-3,TGTGCCATCAGTGAGTCGATACCCCGCTCAGGGTCACCCCTCCACTTT,CAISESIPRSGSPLHF
TRBJ2-7,-,TRBD2,TRBV5-4,TGTGCCAGCAGCTTGGCGGCTAGCGGGAGGGGGGAGCAGTACTTC,CASSLAASGRGEQYF
TRBJ1-4,-,TRBD1,TRBV27,TGTGCCAGCAGTCAGAACCGGGACAGGCGCGAAAAACTGTTTTTT,CASSQNRDRREKLFF
TRBJ1-2,-,-,TRBV3-1/TRBV3-2,TGTGCCAGCAGCCAAAACAGGGTGGGAGTTGGCTACACCTTC,CASSQNRVGVGYTF
TRBJ2-5,-,-,TRBV20-1,TGCAGTGCTAGTTTAGTAGCGACCCTGGAGACCCAGTACTTC,CSASLVATLETQYF
TRBJ2-2,-,-,TRBV11-3,TGTGCCAGCAGCGGACTACTGAACACCGGGGAGCTGTTTTTT,CASSGLLNTGELFF
TRBJ2-2,-,TRBD2,TRBV27,TGTGCCAGCAGTTCAGGGACTAGCGGGAGCAACACCGGGGAGCTGTTTTTT,CASSSGTSGSNTGELFF
TRBJ2-2,-,TRBD1,TRBV4-1,TGCGCCAGCAGCCAACCAGGGGGCACCGGGGAGCTGTTTTTT,CASSQPGGTGELFF
TRBJ1-4,-,TRBD1,TRBV12-5,TGTGCTAGTGGTTTGGGACAGGGTCCTAATGAAAAACTGTTTTTT,CASGLGQGPNEKLFF
TRBJ1-5,-,-,TRBV4-1,TGCGCCAGCAGCCCCGGACTCTATAGCAATCAGCCCCAGCATTTT,CASSPGLYSNQPQHF
TRBJ2-5,-,TRBD2,TRBV19,TGTGCCAGTAGGAATAGCGGGAGGAAAGAGACCCAGTACTTC,CASRNSGRKETQYF
TRBJ2-5,-,TRBD2,TRBV5-5,TGTGCCAGCAGCTTGTGGTGGGGGGGTCAAGAGACCCAGTACTTC,CASSLWWGGQETQYF
TRBJ2-1,few,-,TRBV6-6,TGTGCCAGCAGCCTACAGGAAGGGTTGGGCAATGAGCAGTTCTTC,CASSLQEGLGNEQFF
TRBJ1-2,-,-,TRBV12-5,TGTGCTAGTCGGAGAGCTGACCTAGCTAACTATGGCTACACCTTC,CASRRADLANYGYTF
TRBJ2-3,-,TRBD2,TRBV11-2,TGTGCCAGCAGCTTCTCTCAGCGGGGGGGTACGGGAGATACGCAGTATTTT,CASSFSQRGGTGDTQYF
TRBJ1-1,-,-,TRBV5-6,TGTGCCAGCAGACAAGGGGGTGGAAACACTGAAGCTTTCTTT,CASRQGGGNTEAFF
TRBJ2-6,-,-,TRBV1,TGCACCAGCAGCATACGGACTAGCGGGACAGACTCTGGGGCCAACGTCCTGACTTTC,CTSSIRTSGTDSGANVLTF
TRBJ2-1,once,-,TRBV18,TGTGCCAGCTCACCACTGACTATCTCCTACAATGAGCAGTTCTTC,CASSPLTISYNEQFF
TRBJ1-2,-,TRBD1,TRBV10-3,TGTGCCATCAGTGACTCGGGACAGTTGATCTATGGCTACACCTTC,CAISDSGQLIYGYTF
TRBJ1-1,once,TRBD1,TRBV6-5,TGTGCCAGCAGTTACAGGGGGCAGAACACTGAAGCTTTCTTT,CASSYRGQNTEAFF
TRBJ2-4,once,-,TRBV3-1/TRBV3-2,TGTGCCAGCAGCCATGCTAGCGAAAACATTCAGTACTTC,CASSHASENIQYF
TRBJ2-1,-,-,TRBV3-1/TRBV3-2,TGTGCCAGCAGCCAAGATATGAGGAATGAGCAGTTCTTC,CASSQDMRNEQFF
TRBJ1-3,-,-,TRBV2,TGTGCCAGCAGCTTGATGGGGCCCGGAAACACCATATATTTT,CASSLMGPGNTIYF
TRBJ2-5,-,-,TRBV29-1,TGCAGCGTGATAACACCGTACCAAGAGACCCAGTACTTC,CSVITPYQETQYF
TRBJ1-1,once,-,TRBV10-3,TGTGCCATCAGTGAAGGGGTCGGTAACACTGAAGCTTTCTTT,CAISEGVGNTEAFF
TRBJ2-5,-,TRBD1,TRBV7-2,TGTGCCAGCAGCCCCCAGGGGGCGGGGGAGACCCAGTACTTC,CASSPQGAGETQYF
TRBJ2-7,-,TRBD2,TRBV7-9,TGTGCCAGCAGCTCCCCTAGCGGGGGGCGAGTGGGGGACGAGCAGTACTTC,CASSSPSGGRVGDEQYF
TRBJ2-2,-,-,TRBV11-2,TGTGCCAGCAGCTTGCCCACGGGGAAACAAGAACAAACCGGGGAGCTGTTTTTT,CASSLPTGKQEQTGELFF
TRBJ2-5,-,TRBD2,TRBV3-1/TRBV3-2,TGTGCCAGCAGCCGACGGACTAGTCAGCAAGAGACCCAGTACTTC,CASSRRTSQQETQYF
TRBJ2-7,-,-,TRBV30,TGTGCCTGGAGTGTAAAGGGGTACGAGCAGTACTTC,CAWSVKGYEQYF
TRBJ2-6,-,-,TRBV7-9,TGTGCCAGCAGCTTAGCAGGGGCTCCTGGGGCCAACGTCCTGACTTTC,CASSLAGAPGANVLTF
TRBJ2-2,-,-,TRBV6-9,TGTGCCAGCAGGAGAGTGGGGCCAACAGGGCGTTTGGGGGCCGGGGAGCTGTTTTTT,CASRRVGPTGRLGAGELFF
TRBJ2-1,few,-,TRBV7-9,TGTGCCAGCAGCTTAATATATGAGCAGTTCTTC,CASSLIYEQFF
TRBJ1-6,-,-,TRBV18,TGTGCCAGCTCACCGATCGGGGGGCTAGGGTCACCCCTCCACTTT,CASSPIGGLGSPLHF
TRBJ2-1,once,TRBD2,TRBV19,TGTGCCAGTAGTATTTCTAGCGGGCTGTACAATGAGCAGTTCTTC,CASSISSGLYNEQFF
TRBJ1-3,-,-,TRBV3-1/TRBV3-2,TGTGCCAGCAGCCAAGAAAGCGGGACCTCTGGAAACACCATATATTTT,CASSQESGTSGNTIYF
TRBJ2-7,few,TRBD2,TRBV18,TGTGCCAGGGTTTCGGGAGGGCCCTACGAGCAGTACTTC,CARVSGGPYEQYF
TRBJ1-1,few,TRBD1,TRBV4-1,TGCGCCAGCAGCCAACAGGGACAGGGTTACACTGAAGCTTTCTTT,CASSQQGQGYTEAFF
TRBJ1-6,-,-,TRBV6-2/TRBV6-3,TGTGCCAGCAGCATAGGGGGTTCCTATAATTCACCCCTCCACTTT,CASSIGGSYNSPLHF
TRBJ2-7,-,TRBD1,TRBV6-5,TGTGCCAGCAGTTACTCGACAGGGGCCTACGAGCAGTACTTC,CASSYSTGAYEQYF
TRBJ1-5,once,-,TRBV6-5,TGTGCCAGCAGTTACTCGAGCGGGAATCAGCCCCAGCATTTT,CASSYSSGNQPQHF
TRBJ2-3,once,TRBD1,TRBV19,TGTGCCAGTAGTGAGGGACAGGGAACAGATACGCAGTATTTT,CASSEGQGTDTQYF
TRBJ1-1,-,-,TRBV7-9,TGTGCCAGCAGCCTACAGGGTAATGACGCTGAAGCTTTCTTT,CASSLQGNDAEAFF
TRBJ2-5,-,TRBD2,TRBV7-2,TGTGCCAGCAGCCACGCGACTAGCGGGAGGGCCCAAGAGACCCAGTACTTC,CASSHATSGRAQETQYF